The rows below give T cell receptor beta chains drawn from one sample of a study of human thymus T cells. Assay: immunoSEQ multiplex PCR; the TCRdb copy retains only in-frame clones and omits some. The sample shows approximately 70,000 clones, 90% to 95% of them seen only once. Material for sequencing was thymus tissue. The receptors come from a girl in the first two years of life with a congenital heart defect but otherwise immunologically healthy. The CDR3 runs from the conserved cysteine through the conserved F or W. The D gene is left open where the match is weak. Rows may omit the clone size; those that give it use once, few, many or a size class.

15	TRBV5-6	TRBD1	NA	TRBJ2-3	CASSLWDRAPDTQYF	TGTGCCAGCAGCTTATGGGACAGGGCGCCAGATACGCAGTATTTT
13	TRBV6-1	TRBD1	NA	TRBJ2-7	CASTRTGMNEQYF	TGTGCCAGCACCCGGACAGGGATGAACGAGCAGTACTTC
18	TRBV10-3	TRBD2	NA	TRBJ2-7	CAISQGLAGGPKSYEQYF	TGTGCCATCAGCCAGGGACTAGCGGGAGGCCCAAAGAGCTACGAGCAGTACTTC
13	TRBV6-1	NA	NA	TRBJ1-2	CASSPHRVYGYTF	TGTGCCAGCAGTCCCCACAGGGTCTATGGCTACACCTTC
17	TRBV18	TRBD1	NA	TRBJ2-7	CASSPPRGQALSYEQYF	TGTGCCAGCTCACCCCCTAGGGGACAGGCATTATCCTACGAGCAGTACTTC
17	TRBV27	NA	NA	TRBJ2-7	CASSPRAGHDFTYEQYF	TGTGCCAGCAGTCCCCGAGCGGGACATGATTTTACCTACGAGCAGTACTTC
17	TRBV29-1	NA	NA	TRBJ2-5	CSVEVPTVPNFVETQYF	TGCAGCGTTGAAGTTCCGACAGTTCCAAATTTTGTGGAGACCCAGTACTTC
16	TRBV7-9	TRBD1	NA	TRBJ1-1	CASSLSYRGGNTEAFF	TGTGCCAGCAGCTTATCCTACAGGGGGGGGAACACTGAAGCTTTCTTT
18	TRBV18	TRBD1	NA	TRBJ1-3	CASSPVGTSGGTGNTIYF	TGTGCCAGCTCACCGGTGGGGACCTCAGGGGGGACTGGAAACACCATATATTTT
14	TRBV28	NA	NA	TRBJ2-5	CASSLERDQETQYF	TGTGCCAGCAGTTTGGAAAGGGATCAAGAGACCCAGTACTTC
19	TRBV4-2	TRBD2	NA	TRBJ2-3	CASSQEGVGTSGYTDTQYF	TGTGCCAGCAGCCAAGAGGGGGTCGGGACTAGCGGCTACACAGATACGCAGTATTTT
13	TRBV7-4	NA	NA	TRBJ1-2	CASSHRGVVGYTF	TGTGCCAGCAGCCATCGCGGGGTAGTTGGCTACACCTTC
20	TRBV4-3	TRBD2	NA	TRBJ2-4	CASSQARLAGVGGGKNIQYF	TGCGCCAGCAGCCAAGCCCGACTAGCGGGAGTCGGGGGCGGCAAAAACATTCAGTACTTC
11	TRBV5-1	TRBD1	NA	TRBJ2-7	CARSRGHEQYF	TGCGCCAGGAGCAGGGGGCACGAGCAGTACTTC
15	TRBV4-1	TRBD1	NA	TRBJ2-7	CASSPLGQGEYEQYF	TGCGCCAGCAGCCCCCTTGGACAGGGGGAGTACGAGCAGTACTTC
17	TRBV15	TRBD1	NA	TRBJ2-4	CATSRAPRRQGANIQYF	TGTGCCACCAGCAGAGCTCCACGGAGGCAGGGGGCGAACATTCAGTACTTC
12	TRBV29-1	NA	NA	TRBJ1-2	CSVWCIWDGYTF	TGCAGCGTTTGGTGTATTTGGGATGGCTACACCTTC
18	TRBV7-3	TRBD2	NA	TRBJ2-3	CASSPIGLAGGGTDTQYF	TGTGCCAGCAGCCCCATAGGACTAGCGGGAGGAGGCACAGATACGCAGTATTTT
17	TRBV5-1	NA	NA	TRBJ1-3	CASSHIPGASSGNTIYF	TGCGCCAGCAGCCACATCCCTGGGGCTAGCTCTGGAAACACCATATATTTT
14	TRBV2	TRBD2	few	TRBJ2-7	CASSPGTRTYEQYF	TGTGCCAGCAGCCCCGGGACTAGGACCTACGAGCAGTACTTC
11	TRBV10-1	TRBD2	NA	TRBJ2-1	CASSSLAGKFF	TGCGCCAGCAGTTCATTAGCGGGAAAGTTCTTC
15	TRBV5-6	NA	NA	TRBJ2-3	CASSITKAHTDTQYF	TGTGCCAGCAGCATAACTAAGGCACACACAGATACGCAGTATTTT
16	TRBV11-2	NA	NA	TRBJ1-1	CASSLAKDVGGTEAFF	TGTGCCAGCAGCTTAGCCAAGGACGTGGGGGGCACTGAAGCTTTCTTT
15	TRBV18	NA	NA	TRBJ2-3	CASSPYSGSTDTQYF	TGTGCCAGCTCACCTTACTCAGGGAGCACAGATACGCAGTATTTT
15	TRBV6-1	TRBD1	NA	TRBJ2-2	CASSEGTGANGELFF	TGTGCCAGCAGTGAAGGGACAGGGGCCAACGGGGAGCTGTTTTTT
14	TRBV7-9	TRBD1	NA	TRBJ1-4	CASSPGTGDEKLFF	TGTGCCAGCAGCCCCGGGACAGGGGATGAAAAACTGTTTTTT
17	TRBV15	TRBD1	NA	TRBJ1-4	CATSFFIPGQGNEKLFF	TGTGCCACCAGCTTTTTTATACCGGGACAGGGGAATGAAAAACTGTTTTTT